This T cell receptor (beta chain) was identified in a study of blood T cell repertoires in COVID-19. Study overall: Samples taken during acute and convalescent COVID-19 were collected in the United States, Italy and Spain.

This CDR3 contains 13 residues. Deletions cut 0 bases from V and 6 bases from J, with 9 bases between. Only in-frame clones appear in the TCRdb table, and some are missing; sequencing was by immunoSEQ multiplex PCR. The data hold about 98,000 clones, with more than 75% observed a single time. Input material: peripheral blood. The rearrangement links TRBV12-3 or TRBV12-4 to TRBJ2-7, with D perhaps matching TRBD1 (5 bases). This sequence originates from a man in his sixties with active or convalescent COVID-19. For the CDR3, the DNA is TGTGCCAGCAGTTTAGCGCAAGACAGCGAGCAGTACTTC. Its translation is CASSLAQDSEQYF.